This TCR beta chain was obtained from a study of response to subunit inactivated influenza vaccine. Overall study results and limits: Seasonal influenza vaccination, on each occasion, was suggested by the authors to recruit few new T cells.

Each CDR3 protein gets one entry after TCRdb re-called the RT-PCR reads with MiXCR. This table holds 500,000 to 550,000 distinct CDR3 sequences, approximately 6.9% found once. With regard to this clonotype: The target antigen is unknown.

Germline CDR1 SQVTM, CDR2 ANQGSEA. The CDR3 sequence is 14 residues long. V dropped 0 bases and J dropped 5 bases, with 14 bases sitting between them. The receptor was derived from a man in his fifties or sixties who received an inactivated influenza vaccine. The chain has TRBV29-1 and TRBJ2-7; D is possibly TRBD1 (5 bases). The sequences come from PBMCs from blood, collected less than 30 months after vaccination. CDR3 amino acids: CSVEDGQGAHEQYF. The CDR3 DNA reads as TGCAGCGTTGAAGATGGTCAGGGTGCCCACGAGCAGTACTTC.